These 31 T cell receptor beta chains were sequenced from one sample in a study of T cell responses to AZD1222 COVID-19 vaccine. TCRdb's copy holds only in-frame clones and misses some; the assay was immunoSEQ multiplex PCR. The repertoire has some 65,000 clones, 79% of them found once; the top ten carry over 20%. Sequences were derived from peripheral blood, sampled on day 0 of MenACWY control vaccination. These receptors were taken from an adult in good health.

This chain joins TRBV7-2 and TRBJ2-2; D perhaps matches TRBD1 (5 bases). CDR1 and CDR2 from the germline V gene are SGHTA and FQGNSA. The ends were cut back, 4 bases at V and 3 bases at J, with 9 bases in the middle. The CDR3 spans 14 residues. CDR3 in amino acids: CASSSKGDTGELFF. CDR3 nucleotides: TGTGCCAGCAGCTCCAAAGGGGACACCGGGGAGCTGTTTTTT.

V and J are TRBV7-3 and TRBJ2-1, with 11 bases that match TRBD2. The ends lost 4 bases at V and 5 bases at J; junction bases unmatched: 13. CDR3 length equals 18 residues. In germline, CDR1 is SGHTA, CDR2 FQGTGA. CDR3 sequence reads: CASSSVAGGFSGNNEQFF. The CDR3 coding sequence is TGTGCCAGCAGCTCTGTAGCGGGGGGGTTTTCTGGAAACAATGAGCAGTTCTTC.

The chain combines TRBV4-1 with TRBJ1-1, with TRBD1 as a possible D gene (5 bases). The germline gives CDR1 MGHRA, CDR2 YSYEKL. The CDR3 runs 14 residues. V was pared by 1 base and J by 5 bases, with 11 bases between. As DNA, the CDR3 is TGCGCCAGCAGCCAAGGAGGGACTGGAACTGAAGCTTTCTTT. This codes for CASSQGGTGTEAFF.

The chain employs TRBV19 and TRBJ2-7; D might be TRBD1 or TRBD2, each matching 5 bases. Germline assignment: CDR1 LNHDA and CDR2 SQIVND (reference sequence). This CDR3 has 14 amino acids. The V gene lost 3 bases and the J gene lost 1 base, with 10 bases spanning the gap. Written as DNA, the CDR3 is TGTGCCAGTAGTATTGTGGGACCTTCCTACGAGCAGTACTTC. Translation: CASSIVGPSYEQYF.

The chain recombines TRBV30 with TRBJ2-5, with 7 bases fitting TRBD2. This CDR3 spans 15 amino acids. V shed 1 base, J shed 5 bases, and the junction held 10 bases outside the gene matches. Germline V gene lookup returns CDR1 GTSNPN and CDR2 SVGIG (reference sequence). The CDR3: CAWSALRGEGETQYF. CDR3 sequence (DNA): TGTGCCTGGAGTGCTCTTCGGGGGGAAGGGGAGACCCAGTACTTC.

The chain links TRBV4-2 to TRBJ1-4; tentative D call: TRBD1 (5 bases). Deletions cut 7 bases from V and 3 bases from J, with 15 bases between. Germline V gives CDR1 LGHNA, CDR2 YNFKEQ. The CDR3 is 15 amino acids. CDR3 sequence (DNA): TGTGCCAGCAAGTTCGATCCAGGGCCTAATGAAAAACTGTTTTTT. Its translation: CASKFDPGPNEKLFF.

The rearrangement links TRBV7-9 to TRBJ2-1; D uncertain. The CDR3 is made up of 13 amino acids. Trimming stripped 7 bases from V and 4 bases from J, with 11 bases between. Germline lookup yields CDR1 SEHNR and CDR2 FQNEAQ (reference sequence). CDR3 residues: CASKALTYNEQFF. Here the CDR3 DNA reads TGTGCCAGCAAAGCCCTCACATACAATGAGCAGTTCTTC.

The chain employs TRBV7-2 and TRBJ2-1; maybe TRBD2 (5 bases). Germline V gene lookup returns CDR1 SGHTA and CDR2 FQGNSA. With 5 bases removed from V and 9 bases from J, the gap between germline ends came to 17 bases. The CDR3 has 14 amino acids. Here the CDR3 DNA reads TGTGCCAGCAGCGCCCGGTACGGCGGAGGTGAGCAGTTCTTC. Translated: CASSARYGGGEQFF.

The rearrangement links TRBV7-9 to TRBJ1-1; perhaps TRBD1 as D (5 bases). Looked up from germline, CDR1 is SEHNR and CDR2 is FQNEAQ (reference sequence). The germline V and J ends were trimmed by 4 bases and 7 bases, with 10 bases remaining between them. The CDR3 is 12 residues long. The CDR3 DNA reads TGTGCCAGCAGCTACGACAGTTTTGAAGCTTTCTTT. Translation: CASSYDSFEAFF.

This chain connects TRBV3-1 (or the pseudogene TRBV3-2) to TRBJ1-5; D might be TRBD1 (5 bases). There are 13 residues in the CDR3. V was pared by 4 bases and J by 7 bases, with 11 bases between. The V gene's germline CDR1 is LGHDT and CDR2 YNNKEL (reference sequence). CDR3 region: CASSLGRDQPQHF. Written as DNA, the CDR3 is TGTGCCAGCAGCCTCGGGAGGGACCAGCCCCAGCATTTT.

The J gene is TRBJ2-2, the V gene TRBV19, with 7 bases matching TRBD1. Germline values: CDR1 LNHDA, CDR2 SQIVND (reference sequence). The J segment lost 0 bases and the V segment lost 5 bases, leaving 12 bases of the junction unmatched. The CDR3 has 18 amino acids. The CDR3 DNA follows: TGTGCCAGTAGTGGTGGGACAGAGGGGACCCCGAACACCGGGGAGCTGTTTTTT. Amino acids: CASSGGTEGTPNTGELFF.

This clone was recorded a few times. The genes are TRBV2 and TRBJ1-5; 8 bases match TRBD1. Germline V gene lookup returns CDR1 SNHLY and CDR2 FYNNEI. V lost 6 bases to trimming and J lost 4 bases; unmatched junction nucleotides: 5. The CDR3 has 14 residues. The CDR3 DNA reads TGTGCCAGCAGCGGTGGACAGGGAAATCAGCCCCAGCATTTT. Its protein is CASSGGQGNQPQHF.

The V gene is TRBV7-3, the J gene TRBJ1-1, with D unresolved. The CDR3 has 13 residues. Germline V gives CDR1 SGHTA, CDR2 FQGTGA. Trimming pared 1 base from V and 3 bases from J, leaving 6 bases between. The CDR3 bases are TGTGCCAGCAGCTTAAGTCGAGACACTGAAGCTTTCTTT. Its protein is CASSLSRDTEAFF.

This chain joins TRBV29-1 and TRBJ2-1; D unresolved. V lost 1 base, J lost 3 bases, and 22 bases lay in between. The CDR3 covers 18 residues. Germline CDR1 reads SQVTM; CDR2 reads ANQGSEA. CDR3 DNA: TGCAGCGTTGAAGGCAGGATAGGACGCCGTCAAAACTACAATGAGCAGTTCTTC. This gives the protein CSVEGRIGRRQNYNEQFF.

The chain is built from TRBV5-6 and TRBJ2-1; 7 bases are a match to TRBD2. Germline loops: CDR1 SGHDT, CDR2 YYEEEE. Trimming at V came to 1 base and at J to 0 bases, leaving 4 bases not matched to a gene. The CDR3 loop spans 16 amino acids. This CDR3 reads CASSLRDYRSYNEQFF. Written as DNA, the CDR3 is TGTGCCAGCAGCTTGCGGGACTACCGCTCCTACAATGAGCAGTTCTTC. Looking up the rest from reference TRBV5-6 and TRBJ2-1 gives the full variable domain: DAGVTQSPTHLIKTRGQQVTLRCSPKSGHDTVSWYQQALGQGPQFIFQYYEEEERQRGNFPDRFSGHQFPNYSSELNVNALLLGDSALYLCASSLRDYRSYNEQFFGPGTRLTVL.

The CDR3 spells CTSSDYRDGYTF. The CDR3 DNA follows: TGCACCAGCAGCGACTACAGAGACGGCTACACCTTC. The genes are TRBV1 and TRBJ1-2. TRBV1 is termed a pseudogene. This CDR3 has 12 amino acids.

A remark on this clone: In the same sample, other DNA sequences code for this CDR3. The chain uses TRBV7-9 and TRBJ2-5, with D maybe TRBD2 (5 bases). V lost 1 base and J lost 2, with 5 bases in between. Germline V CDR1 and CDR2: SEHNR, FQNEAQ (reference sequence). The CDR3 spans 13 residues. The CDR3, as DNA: TGTGCCAGCAGCTTAGGCGGGCAAGAGACCCAGTACTTC. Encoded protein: CASSLGGQETQYF.

This CDR3 reads CSVQSGSSTDTQYF. The DNA for the CDR3 is TGCAGCGTTCAAAGCGGATCTAGCACAGATACGCAGTATTTT. The chain employs TRBV29-1 and TRBJ2-3, with D possibly being TRBD2 (5 bases). The CDR3 has 14 amino acids. V was cut by 5 bases and J by 0 bases, with 12 bases left in between. From germline, CDR1 is SQVTM and CDR2 ANQGSEA.

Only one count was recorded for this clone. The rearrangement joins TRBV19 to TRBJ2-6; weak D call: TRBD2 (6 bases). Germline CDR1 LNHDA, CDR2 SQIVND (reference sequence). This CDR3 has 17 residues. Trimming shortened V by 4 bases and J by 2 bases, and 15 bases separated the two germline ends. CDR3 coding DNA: TGTGCCAGTAGTACAGGGAGGCGGGCCACTGGGGCCAACGTCCTGACTTTC. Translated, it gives CASSTGRRATGANVLTF.

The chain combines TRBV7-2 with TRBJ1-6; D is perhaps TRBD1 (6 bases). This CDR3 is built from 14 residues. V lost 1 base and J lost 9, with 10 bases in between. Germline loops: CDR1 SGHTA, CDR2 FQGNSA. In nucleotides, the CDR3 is TGTGCCAGCAGCTTAGGCAGGGGAAGTTCACCCCTCCACTTT. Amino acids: CASSLGRGSSPLHF. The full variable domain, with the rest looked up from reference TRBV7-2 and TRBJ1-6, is GAGVSQSPSNKVTEKGKDVELRCDPISGHTALYWYRQSLGQGLEFLIYFQGNSAPDKSGLPSDRFSAERTGGSVSTLTIQRTQQEDSAVYLCASSLGRGSSPLHFGNGTRLTVT.

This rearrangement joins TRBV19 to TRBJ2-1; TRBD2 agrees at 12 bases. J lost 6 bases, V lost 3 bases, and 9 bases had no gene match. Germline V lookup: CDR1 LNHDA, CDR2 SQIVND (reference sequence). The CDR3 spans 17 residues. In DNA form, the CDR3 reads TGTGCCAGTAGTATCCTCTTACTAGCGGGAGGATCCAATGAGCAGTTCTTC. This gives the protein CASSILLLAGGSNEQFF.

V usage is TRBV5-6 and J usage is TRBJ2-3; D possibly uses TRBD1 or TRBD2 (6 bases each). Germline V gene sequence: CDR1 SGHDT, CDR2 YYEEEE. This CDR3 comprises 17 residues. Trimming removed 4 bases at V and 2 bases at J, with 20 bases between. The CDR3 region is CASSGGISGTSTDTQYF. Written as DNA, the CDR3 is TGTGCCAGCAGCGGGGGCATTTCAGGGACTTCCACAGATACGCAGTATTTT.

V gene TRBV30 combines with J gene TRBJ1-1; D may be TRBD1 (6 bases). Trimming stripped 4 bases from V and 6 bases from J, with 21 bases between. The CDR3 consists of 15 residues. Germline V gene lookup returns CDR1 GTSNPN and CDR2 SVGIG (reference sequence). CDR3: CAWTRTAAGAAEAFF. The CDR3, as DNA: TGTGCCTGGACACGCACCGCGGCAGGGGCGGCTGAAGCTTTCTTT.

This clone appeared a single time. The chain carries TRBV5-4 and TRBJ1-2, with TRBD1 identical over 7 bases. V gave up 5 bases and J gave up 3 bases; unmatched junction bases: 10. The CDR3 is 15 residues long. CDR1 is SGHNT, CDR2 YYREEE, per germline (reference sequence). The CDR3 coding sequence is TGTGCCAGCAGTCCCGACAGGGCTTGGGACTATGGCTACACCTTC. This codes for CASSPDRAWDYGYTF.

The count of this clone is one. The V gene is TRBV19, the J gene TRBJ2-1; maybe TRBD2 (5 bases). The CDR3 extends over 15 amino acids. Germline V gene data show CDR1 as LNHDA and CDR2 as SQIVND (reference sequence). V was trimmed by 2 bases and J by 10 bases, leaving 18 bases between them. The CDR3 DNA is TGTGCCAGTAGTATAAGAGGGCTGTTGTCACAGGAGCAGTTCTTC. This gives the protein CASSIRGLLSQEQFF.

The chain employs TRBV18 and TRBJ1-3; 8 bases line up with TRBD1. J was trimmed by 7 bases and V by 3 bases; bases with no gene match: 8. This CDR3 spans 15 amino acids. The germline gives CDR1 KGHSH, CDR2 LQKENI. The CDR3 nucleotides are TGTGCCAGCTCACCTTTAAACAGGGACAGGAACACCATATATTTT. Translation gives CASSPLNRDRNTIYF.

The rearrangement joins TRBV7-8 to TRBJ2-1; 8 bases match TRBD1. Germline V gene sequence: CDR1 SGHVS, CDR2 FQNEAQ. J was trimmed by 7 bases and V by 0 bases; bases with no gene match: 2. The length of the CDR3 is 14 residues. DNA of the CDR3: TGTGCCAGCAGCTTAGCCCGGACAGGGAATGAGCAGTTCTTC. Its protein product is CASSLARTGNEQFF.

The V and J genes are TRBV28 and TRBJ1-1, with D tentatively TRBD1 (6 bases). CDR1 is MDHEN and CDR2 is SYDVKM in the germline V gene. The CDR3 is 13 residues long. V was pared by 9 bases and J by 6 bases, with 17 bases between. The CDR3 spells CASATGIGAEAFF. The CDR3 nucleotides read TGTGCCAGTGCTACAGGGATCGGGGCTGAAGCTTTCTTT. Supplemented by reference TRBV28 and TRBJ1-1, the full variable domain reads DVKVTQSSRYLVKRTGEKVFLECVQDMDHENMFWYRQDPGLGLRLIYFSYDVKMKEKGDIPEGYSVSREKKERFSLILESASTNQTSMYLCASATGIGAEAFFGQGTRLTVV.

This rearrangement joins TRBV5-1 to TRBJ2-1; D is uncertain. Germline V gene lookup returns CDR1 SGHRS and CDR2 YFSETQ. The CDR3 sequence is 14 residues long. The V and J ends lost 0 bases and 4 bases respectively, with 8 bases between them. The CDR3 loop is CASSLEGGYNEQFF. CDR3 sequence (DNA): TGCGCCAGCAGCTTGGAGGGTGGTTACAATGAGCAGTTCTTC.

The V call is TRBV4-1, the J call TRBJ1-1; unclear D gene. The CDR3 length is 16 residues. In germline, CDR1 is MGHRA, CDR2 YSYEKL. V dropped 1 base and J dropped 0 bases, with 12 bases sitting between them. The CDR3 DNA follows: TGCGCCAGCAGCCAAGGCTTTCTGGACCTGAACACTGAAGCTTTCTTT. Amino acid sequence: CASSQGFLDLNTEAFF.

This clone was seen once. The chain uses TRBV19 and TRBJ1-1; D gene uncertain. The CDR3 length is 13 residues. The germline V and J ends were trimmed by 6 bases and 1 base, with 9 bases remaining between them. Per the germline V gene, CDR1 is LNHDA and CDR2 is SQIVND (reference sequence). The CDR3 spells CASRWTENTEAFF. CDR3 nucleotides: TGTGCCAGTAGATGGACGGAGAACACTGAAGCTTTCTTT.